The 10 T cell receptor beta chains listed next were all sequenced from one sample in a study of shared clonotypes between healthy human individuals. The table came from immunoSEQ multiplex PCR; TCRdb's copy has only in-frame clones and leaves some out. The sample carries 650,000 to 800,000 clones, around 70% recorded once. Sequencing was performed on memory CD4+ T cells sorted from blood. This sample's subset: CD45RA-negative fraction. The receptors shown here come from a young woman in good health.

As for this clone: A read error is possible here, since a much larger clone lies one base away. The rearrangement uses TRBV5-5 and TRBJ2-3; no clear D gene. The CDR3 loop spans 13 amino acids. The V gene lost 4 bases and the J gene lost 1 base, with 7 bases spanning the gap. Germline-derived CDR1 and CDR2 are SGHKS and YYEKEE (reference sequence). The CDR3 DNA reads as TGTGCCAGCAGCCCCCCCGGCACAGATACGCAGTATTTT. Encoded protein: CASSPPGTDTQYF.

The gene calls are TRBV7-2 and TRBJ2-7, with TRBD1 matching 7 bases. Unmatched junction bases numbered 15, after V lost 5 bases and J lost 11 bases. CDR3 length: 14 amino acids. Looked up from germline, CDR1 is SGHTA and CDR2 is FQGNSA. The CDR3 region has the DNA TGTGCCAGCAGCCCGGGACAGAATTTGATCCTGGAGTACTTC. Translated, it gives CASSPGQNLILEYF.

The chain is built from TRBV27 and TRBJ1-1, with D maybe TRBD1 (5 bases). Germline lookup yields CDR1 MNHEY and CDR2 SMNVEV (reference sequence). V lost 5 bases to trimming and J lost 3 bases, with 13 bases between them. The CDR3 is 14 amino acids. CDR3: CASSLGGKDTEAFF. Here the CDR3 DNA reads TGTGCCAGCAGTCTTGGGGGGAAGGACACTGAAGCTTTCTTT.

The rearrangement links TRBV4-1 to TRBJ1-4; 7 nucleotides line up with TRBD1. CDR3 size: 18 residues. CDR1 is MGHRA, CDR2 YSYEKL, per germline. V trimming: 3 bases; J trimming: 2 bases; junction bases outside the gene matches: 12. In nucleotides, the CDR3 is TGCGCCAGCAGCCAGAGGGGGAGACCGGGACAGACTAATGAAAAACTGTTTTTT. Translating it yields CASSQRGRPGQTNEKLFF.

This clone was detected a few times. The chain carries TRBV28 and TRBJ2-2, with D maybe TRBD1 (5 bases). The CDR3 loop spans 12 amino acids. V was clipped by 7 bases and J by 7 bases, with 10 bases between them. CDR1 and CDR2 (germline): MDHEN, SYDVKM. Written as DNA, the CDR3 is TGTGCCAGCACCAAAGGGGTCGGGGAGCTGTTTTTT. As protein: CASTKGVGELFF. Complete variable domain (other parts from reference TRBV28 and TRBJ2-2): DVKVTQSSRYLVKRTGEKVFLECVQDMDHENMFWYRQDPGLGLRLIYFSYDVKMKEKGDIPEGYSVSREKKERFSLILESASTNQTSMYLCASTKGVGELFFGEGSRLTVL.

The rearrangement links TRBV7-8 to TRBJ2-2; 7 bases agree with TRBD1. This CDR3 has 15 residues. CDR1 is SGHVS, CDR2 FQNEAQ, per germline. Trimming at V came to 1 base and at J to 4 bases, leaving 3 bases not matched to a gene. Here the CDR3 DNA reads TGTGCCAGCAGCTTAGGAGGGGACAGCACCGGGGAGCTGTTTTTT. This encodes CASSLGGDSTGELFF.

This clone appeared once. The chain employs TRBV28 and TRBJ2-7, with TRBD2 identical over 9 bases. Germline trimming cut 6 bases from V and 0 bases from J; bases unmatched to any gene: 6. The CDR3 covers 15 residues. Per germline, CDR1 MDHEN and CDR2 SYDVKM. CDR3 in DNA: TGTGCCAGCAGACGGATAGCGGGAGCCTCCTACGAGCAGTACTTC. Translation gives CASRRIAGASYEQYF.

The chain recombines TRBV5-1 with TRBJ2-5; no firm D call. The germline V gene encodes CDR1 SGHRS and CDR2 YFSETQ. There are 13 residues in the CDR3. V was pared by 0 bases and J by 1 base, with 4 bases between. CDR3 in amino acids: CASSLEAQETQYF. The CDR3 nucleotides read TGCGCCAGCAGCTTGGAGGCCCAAGAGACCCAGTACTTC.

The CDR3 sequence is CASSLKGGYNTGELFF. The CDR3 bases are TGTGCCAGCAGTTTAAAAGGTGGCTACAACACCGGGGAGCTGTTTTTT. This chain connects TRBV28 to TRBJ2-2; D uncertain. This CDR3 is built from 16 residues. Germline V CDR1 and CDR2: MDHEN, SYDVKM. With 2 bases removed from V and 2 bases from J, the gap between germline ends came to 12 bases.

This clone has just a few counts. This sequence joins TRBV6-1 and TRBJ2-7, with TRBD2 matching over 9 bases. This CDR3 region has 14 residues. J gave up 1 base and V 5 bases, and 3 bases lay outside the gene matches. Germline assignment: CDR1 MNHNS and CDR2 SASEGT. CDR3 sequence: CASSTTSGSYEQYF. The DNA for the CDR3 is TGTGCCAGCAGTACGACTAGCGGATCCTACGAGCAGTACTTC.